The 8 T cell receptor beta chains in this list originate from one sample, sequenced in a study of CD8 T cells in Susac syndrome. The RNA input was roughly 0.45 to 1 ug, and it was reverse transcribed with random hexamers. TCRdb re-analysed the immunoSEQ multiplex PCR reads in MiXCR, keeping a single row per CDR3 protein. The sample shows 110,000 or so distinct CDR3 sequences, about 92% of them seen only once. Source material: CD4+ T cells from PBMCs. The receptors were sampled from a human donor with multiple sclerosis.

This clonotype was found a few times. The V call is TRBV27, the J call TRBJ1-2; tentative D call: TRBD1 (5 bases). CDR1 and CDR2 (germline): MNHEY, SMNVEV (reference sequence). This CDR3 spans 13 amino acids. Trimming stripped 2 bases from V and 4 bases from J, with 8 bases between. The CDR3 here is CASSLQGSYGYTF. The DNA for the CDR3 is TGTGCCAGCAGTTTACAGGGTTCCTATGGCTACACCTTC.

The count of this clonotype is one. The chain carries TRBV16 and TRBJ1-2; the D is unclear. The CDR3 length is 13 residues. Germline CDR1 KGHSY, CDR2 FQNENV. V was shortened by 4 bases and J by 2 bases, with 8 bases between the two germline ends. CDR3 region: CASSPSGNYGYTF. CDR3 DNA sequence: TGTGCCAGCAGCCCCTCGGGGAACTATGGCTACACCTTC.

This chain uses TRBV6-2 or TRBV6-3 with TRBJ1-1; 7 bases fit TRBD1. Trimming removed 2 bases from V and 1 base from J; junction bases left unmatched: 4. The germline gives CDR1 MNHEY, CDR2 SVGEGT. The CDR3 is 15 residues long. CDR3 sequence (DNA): TGTGCCAGCAGTTACCGGGGGACAGCGAACACTGAAGCTTTCTTT. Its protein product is CASSYRGTANTEAFF.

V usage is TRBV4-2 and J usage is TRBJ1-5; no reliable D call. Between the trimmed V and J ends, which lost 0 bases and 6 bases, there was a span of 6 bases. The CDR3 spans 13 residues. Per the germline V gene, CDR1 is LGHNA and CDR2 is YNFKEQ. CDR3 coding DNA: TGTGCCAGCAGCCAAGAGGCCAGTCAGCCCCAGCATTTT. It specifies CASSQEASQPQHF.

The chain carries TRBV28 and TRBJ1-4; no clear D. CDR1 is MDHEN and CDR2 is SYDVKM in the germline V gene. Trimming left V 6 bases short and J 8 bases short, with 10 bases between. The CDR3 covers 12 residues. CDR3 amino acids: CASSIPGEKLFF. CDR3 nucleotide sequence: TGTGCCAGCAGCATTCCCGGAGAAAAACTGTTTTTT.

DNA of the CDR3: TGCGCCAGCAGCTTGGAAGGGGGTCAGGGTCAGCCCCAGCATTTT. It is translated as CASSLEGGQGQPQHF. The rearrangement links TRBV5-1 to TRBJ1-5; perhaps TRBD1 as D (6 bases). Germline V gene data show CDR1 as SGHRS and CDR2 as YFSETQ. The CDR3 length is 15 residues. V dropped 0 bases and J dropped 6 bases, with 13 bases sitting between them.

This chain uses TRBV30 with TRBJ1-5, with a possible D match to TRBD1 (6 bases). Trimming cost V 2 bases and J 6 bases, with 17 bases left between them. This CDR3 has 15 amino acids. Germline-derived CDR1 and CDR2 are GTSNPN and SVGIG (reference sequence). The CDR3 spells CAWSRGVPGPQPQHF. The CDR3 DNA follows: TGTGCCTGGAGTAGGGGGGTACCTGGGCCTCAGCCCCAGCATTTT.

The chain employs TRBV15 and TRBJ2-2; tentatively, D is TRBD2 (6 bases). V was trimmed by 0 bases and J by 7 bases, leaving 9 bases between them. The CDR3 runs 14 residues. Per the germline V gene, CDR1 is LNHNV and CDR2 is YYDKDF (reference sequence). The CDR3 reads CATSRDFGSGELFF. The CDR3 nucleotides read TGTGCCACCAGCAGAGATTTCGGGAGCGGGGAGCTGTTTTTT.